The 31 T cell receptor beta chains below were found in one sample sequenced in a study of blood T cell repertoires in COVID-19. TCRdb's table, derived via immunoSEQ multiplex PCR, lists solely in-frame clones and lacks some. Of 200,000 to 300,000 clones listed, around 89% were seen once; the top ten hold less than 5%. Sequencing used peripheral blood. Receptors were obtained from a man between 60 and 70 years old who had recovered from COVID-19.

V is TRBV6-6 and J is TRBJ1-2; TRBD1 matches at 7 bases. This CDR3 has 12 residues. In germline, CDR1 is MNHNY, CDR2 SVGAGI (reference sequence). J lost 5 bases, V lost 5 bases, and 2 bases had no gene match. The CDR3 region has the DNA TGTGCCAGCAGTCCGACAGGGTATGGCTACACCTTC. Its protein product is CASSPTGYGYTF.

V usage is TRBV9 and J usage is TRBJ1-2, with 8 nucleotides matching TRBD1. This CDR3 has 15 residues. V shed 3 bases, J shed 1 base, and the junction held 5 bases outside the gene matches. Germline CDR1 is SGDLS and CDR2 is YYNGEE. CDR3 DNA sequence: TGTGCCAGCAGCGAAAATGGACAGGGTAACTATGGCTACACCTTC. Amino acid sequence: CASSENGQGNYGYTF.

This clone was seen only once. The gene calls are TRBV7-9 and TRBJ1-2, with D perhaps matching TRBD1 (5 bases). The germline CDR1 and CDR2 sequences are SEHNR and FQNEAQ (reference sequence). The CDR3 consists of 15 residues. The V end lost 4 bases, the J end lost 4 bases, and 16 bases lay between the germline ends. The CDR3 nucleotides read TGTGCCAGCAGCTCCTCGGACACTGGCAGCTATGGCTACACCTTC. It codes for CASSSSDTGSYGYTF. Full variable domain (rest looked up from reference TRBV7-9 and TRBJ1-2): DTGVSQNPRHKITKRGQNVTFRCDPISEHNRLYWYRQTLGQGPEFLTYFQNEAQLEKSRLLSDRFSAERPKGSFSTLEIQRTEQGDSAMYLCASSSSDTGSYGYTFGSGTRLTVV.

V and J are TRBV18 and TRBJ2-7, with a possible D match to TRBD1 (6 bases). V was trimmed by 2 bases and J by 7 bases, leaving 18 bases between them. CDR3 length equals 15 residues. Germline CDR1 and CDR2: KGHSH and LQKENI. The CDR3 is CASSPSGAGLGEQYF. CDR3 in DNA: TGTGCCAGCTCACCATCAGGGGCAGGACTGGGGGAGCAGTACTTC.

In this sample, this clone turned up once. The chain combines TRBV27 with TRBJ2-7; TRBD2 is a possible D gene (7 bases). CDR3 length equals 14 residues. Trimming cost V 6 bases and J 3 bases, with 15 bases left between them. CDR1 and CDR2 from the germline V gene are MNHEY and SMNVEV (reference sequence). CDR3 amino acids: CASSSRGAYYEQYF. As DNA, the CDR3 is TGTGCCAGCAGCAGTCGGGGGGCCTACTACGAGCAGTACTTC.

The rearrangement uses TRBV5-4 and TRBJ1-4; 7 bases agree with TRBD1. The germline V gene has CDR1 SGHNT and CDR2 YYREEE (reference sequence). This CDR3 has 14 residues. The ends lost 1 base at V and 7 bases at J; junction bases unmatched: 4. CDR3: CASSLRQGGEKLFF. Here the CDR3 DNA reads TGTGCCAGCAGCTTGCGACAGGGTGGTGAAAAACTGTTTTTT.

There are a few counts of this clone. The chain has TRBV6-1 and TRBJ2-1; D gene uncertain. The germline V gene has CDR1 MNHNS and CDR2 SASEGT. Trimming removed 2 bases at V and 11 bases at J, with 16 bases between. The CDR3 spans 14 residues. CDR3 coding DNA: TGTGCCAGCAGTGAAAAGTCTTTTGCGAACCAGCAGTTCTTC. It specifies CASSEKSFANQQFF.

The chain links TRBV2 to TRBJ1-1, with D tentatively TRBD1 (6 bases). This CDR3 region has 12 residues. Trimming took off 6 bases at V and 4 bases at J, with 9 bases between the two ends. Germline V CDR1 and CDR2: SNHLY, FYNNEI. CDR3 DNA sequence: TGTGCCAGCAGAAACAGGGTCACTGAAGCTTTCTTT. It codes for CASRNRVTEAFF.

This sequence joins TRBV24-1 and TRBJ1-1; D not resolved. The CDR3 runs 14 residues. Germline-derived CDR1 and CDR2 are KGHDR and SFDVKD. V was cut by 10 bases and J by 3 bases, with 17 bases left in between. The CDR3 sequence: CATSNGLKDTEAFF. The CDR3 DNA reads TGTGCCACTAGTAACGGGTTAAAGGACACTGAAGCTTTCTTT.

The V call is TRBV6-5, the J call TRBJ2-5, with D possibly TRBD1 on 6 matching bases. With 6 bases removed from V and 5 bases from J, the gap between germline ends came to 13 bases. CDR3 length: 13 residues. Per germline, CDR1 MNHEY and CDR2 SVGAGI. The CDR3: CASSPWGRETQYF. The CDR3 bases are TGTGCCAGCAGCCCCTGGGGGCGGGAGACCCAGTACTTC.

This chain links TRBV15 with TRBJ1-6, with 9 bases aligning to TRBD1. The V and J ends lost 3 bases and 9 bases, in that order; junction bases with no gene match: 3. Germline CDR1 reads LNHNV; CDR2 reads YYDKDF (reference sequence). The CDR3 is 14 residues long. The CDR3 DNA reads as TGTGCCACCAGCAGGGACAGGGGAGGTTCACCCCTCCACTTT. Encoded protein: CATSRDRGGSPLHF.

The chain combines TRBV19 with TRBJ2-2; D unresolved. V lost 3 bases and J lost 4, with 6 bases in between. This CDR3 contains 13 residues. The germline gives CDR1 LNHDA, CDR2 SQIVND (reference sequence). The CDR3 DNA sequence: TGTGCCAGTAGTATGAAAGCCACCGGGGAGCTGTTTTTT. Residues: CASSMKATGELFF.

The chain joins TRBV5-1 to TRBJ2-7, with D possibly matching TRBD1 (6 bases). This CDR3 spans 15 amino acids. CDR1 SGHRS and CDR2 YFSETQ come from the germline V gene. V was cut by 2 bases and J by 2 bases, with 14 bases left in between. The CDR3 reads CASSFRSNRAYEQYF. For the CDR3, the DNA is TGCGCCAGCAGCTTCAGGTCAAACAGGGCCTACGAGCAGTACTTC.

This chain uses TRBV6-5 with TRBJ1-5, with a weak D call TRBD1 (6 bases). The CDR3 covers 14 residues. The germline V gene has CDR1 MNHEY and CDR2 SVGAGI. Deletions cut 5 bases from V and 1 base from J, with 9 bases between. CDR3 amino acids: CASSKTGSNQPQHF. CDR3 nucleotides: TGTGCCAGCAGTAAAACAGGGAGCAATCAGCCCCAGCATTTT.

The chain has TRBV5-1 and TRBJ2-5, with a possible D match to TRBD1 (6 bases). The CDR3 totals 15 residues. In germline, CDR1 is SGHRS, CDR2 YFSETQ. Trimming left V 1 base short and J 4 bases short, with 14 bases between. CDR3 nucleotides: TGCGCCAGCAGCTTGTCTGGGGGCCGGGGAGAGACCCAGTACTTC. The encoded protein is CASSLSGGRGETQYF. The full variable domain, in which reference TRBV5-1 and TRBJ2-5 provide the parts outside the CDR3, is KAGVTQTPRYLIKTRGQQVTLSCSPISGHRSVSWYQQTPGQGLQFLFEYFSETQRNKGNFPGRFSGRQFSNSRSEMNVSTLELGDSALYLCASSLSGGRGETQYFGPGTRLLVL.

The chain has TRBV9 and TRBJ2-5; tentatively, D is TRBD2 (6 bases). With 4 bases removed from V and 1 base from J, the gap between germline ends came to 11 bases. CDR1 is SGDLS and CDR2 is YYNGEE in the germline V gene. This CDR3 has 14 amino acids. CDR3 in DNA: TGTGCCAGCAGCTCCCGGGACTCCCAAGAGACCCAGTACTTC. Residues: CASSSRDSQETQYF.

The chain combines TRBV5-1 with TRBJ2-1; D remains unclear. CDR3 size: 13 residues. The V end was cut by 4 bases, the J end by 7 bases, with 12 bases between. The germline V gene encodes CDR1 SGHRS and CDR2 YFSETQ. The CDR3 coding sequence is TGCGCCAGCAGCCCCGTTCTAGGTAATGAGCAGTTCTTC. It is translated as CASSPVLGNEQFF.

This clone showed up just a few times. The V call is TRBV14, the J call TRBJ1-2, with D uncertain. V lost 4 bases and J 2 bases, leaving 8 bases between the germline ends. Per germline, CDR1 SGHDN and CDR2 FVKESK. The CDR3 sequence is 13 residues long. The CDR3 here is CASSPGANYGYTF. In DNA form, the CDR3 reads TGTGCCAGCAGCCCGGGTGCAAACTATGGCTACACCTTC.

For the CDR3, the DNA is TGCGCCAGCAGCTTAGTATCGACAGGGGGCTCTGGCTATGGCTACACCTTC. The encoded protein is CASSLVSTGGSGYGYTF. The chain links TRBV5-1 to TRBJ1-2; 10 positions agree with TRBD1. The CDR3 has 17 amino acids. The J segment lost 4 bases and the V segment lost 2 bases, leaving 11 bases of the junction unmatched. CDR1 is SGHRS and CDR2 is YFSETQ in the germline V gene. Complete variable domain (other parts from reference TRBV5-1 and TRBJ1-2): KAGVTQTPRYLIKTRGQQVTLSCSPISGHRSVSWYQQTPGQGLQFLFEYFSETQRNKGNFPGRFSGRQFSNSRSEMNVSTLELGDSALYLCASSLVSTGGSGYGYTFGSGTRLTVV.

Here the CDR3 reads CAISAGLDTDTQYF. The CDR3 region has the DNA TGTGCCATCAGCGCGGGACTAGACACAGATACGCAGTATTTT. This chain joins TRBV10-3 and TRBJ2-3, with 8 bases aligning to TRBD2. CDR1 and CDR2 from the germline V gene are ENHRY and SYGVKD. Unmatched junction bases numbered 4, after V lost 6 bases and J lost 2 bases. The CDR3 is 14 residues long.

This clone was detected a few times. The chain uses TRBV30 and TRBJ1-2; D remains unclear. The germline V and J ends were trimmed by 1 base and 0 bases, with 9 bases remaining between them. The CDR3 length is 14 residues. Germline CDR1 and CDR2: GTSNPN and SVGIG (reference sequence). The CDR3 sequence is CAWSERRTNYGYTF. CDR3 nucleotide sequence: TGTGCCTGGAGTGAAAGGAGAACTAACTATGGCTACACCTTC. The full variable domain, its missing parts supplied by reference TRBV30 and TRBJ1-2, is SQTIHQWPATLVQPVGSPLSLECTVEGTSNPNLYWYRQAAGRGLQLLFYSVGIGQISSEVPQNLSASRPQDRQFILSSKKLLLSDSGFYLCAWSERRTNYGYTFGSGTRLTVV.

This clone was seen a handful of times. This chain uses TRBV19 with TRBJ1-2; 8 nucleotides agree with TRBD1. Germline CDR1 reads LNHDA; CDR2 reads SQIVND (reference sequence). V shed 6 bases, J shed 2 bases, and the junction held 5 bases outside the gene matches. The CDR3 consists of 14 residues. In nucleotides, the CDR3 is TGTGCCAGTAGCAAGGGACAGGCGAACTATGGCTACACCTTC. Amino acid sequence: CASSKGQANYGYTF.

The genes are TRBV19 and TRBJ1-1; D not resolved. In germline, CDR1 is LNHDA, CDR2 SQIVND (reference sequence). CDR3 length: 13 amino acids. The V end was cut by 5 bases, the J end by 8 bases, with 15 bases between. CDR3 residues: CASSPSVAGEAFF. CDR3 nucleotides: TGTGCCAGTAGTCCCTCTGTGGCGGGGGAAGCTTTCTTT.

The DNA for the CDR3 is TGTGCCAGCAGTTGGGACAGGTTCTACGAGCAGTACTTC. Translated: CASSWDRFYEQYF. The chain recombines TRBV12-3 or TRBV12-4 with TRBJ2-7, with 8 bases matching TRBD1. The trim removed 4 bases at V and 3 bases at J, leaving 2 bases unmatched. This CDR3 has 13 amino acids.

J is TRBJ2-3 and V is TRBV29-1, with D unresolved. The CDR3 sequence is 13 residues long. V lost 1 base to trimming and J lost 0 bases, with 5 bases between them. CDR1 is SQVTM, CDR2 ANQGSEA, per germline. The CDR3 DNA is TGCAGCGTTGAAGGGCCAAGCACAGATACGCAGTATTTT. Translation gives CSVEGPSTDTQYF.

The V gene is TRBV19, the J gene TRBJ1-5, with 7 bases aligning to TRBD1. The CDR3 contains 15 residues. The germline V gene encodes CDR1 LNHDA and CDR2 SQIVND (reference sequence). Trimming removed 0 bases from V and 5 bases from J; junction bases left unmatched: 4. The CDR3 here is CASSIDGTAHQPQHF. CDR3 nucleotides: TGTGCCAGTAGTATAGATGGGACAGCCCATCAGCCCCAGCATTTT.

J is TRBJ1-1 and V is TRBV7-3; D ambiguous. V was trimmed by 3 bases and J by 7 bases, leaving 12 bases between them. This CDR3 has 13 residues. Germline CDR1 is SGHTA and CDR2 is FQGTGA. The CDR3 DNA is TGTGCCAGCAGCTTGATAGGGAGCCGTGAAGCTTTCTTT. Its protein product is CASSLIGSREAFF.

CDR3 DNA sequence: TGTGCCAGCAGCCAAGAAGGCTTCAGGGCGGCCTCCTATAATTCACCCCTCCACTTT. Its protein product is CASSQEGFRAASYNSPLHF. The chain recombines TRBV4-2 with TRBJ1-6; maybe TRBD1 (5 bases). This CDR3 spans 19 amino acids. Trimming removed 0 bases at V and 0 bases at J, with 15 bases between. The germline V gene has CDR1 LGHNA and CDR2 YNFKEQ.

The chain combines TRBV5-6 with TRBJ1-1, with 9 bases matching TRBD1. This CDR3 comprises 14 residues. Germline assignment: CDR1 SGHDT and CDR2 YYEEEE. Unmatched junction bases numbered 2, after V lost 4 bases and J lost 1 base. DNA of the CDR3: TGTGCCAGCAGCCGGGACAGGGCGAACACTGAAGCTTTCTTT. It is translated as CASSRDRANTEAFF.

The rearrangement uses TRBV12-5 and TRBJ2-2; 7 nucleotides agree with TRBD1. CDR1 and CDR2 (germline): LGHNT, FRNRAP. J gave up 7 bases and V 6 bases, and 2 bases lay outside the gene matches. This CDR3 contains 12 residues. CDR3 sequence (DNA): TGTGCTAGTGGCGCAGGGGGCGGGGAGCTGTTTTTT. This encodes CASGAGGGELFF.

The chain uses TRBV5-4 and TRBJ1-2; no clear D. Germline assignment: CDR1 SGHNT and CDR2 YYREEE (reference sequence). The V gene lost 7 bases and the J gene lost 0 bases, with 10 bases spanning the gap. There are 13 residues in the CDR3. This CDR3 reads CASGDGTNYGYTF. The CDR3 coding sequence is TGTGCCAGCGGAGACGGCACTAACTATGGCTACACCTTC.